Listed below are T cell receptor beta chains from one sample, sequenced in a study of cytomegalovirus exposure and HLA in healthy donors. Generated by immunoSEQ multiplex PCR, the TCRdb table keeps only in-frame clones and is missing some. The table lists more than 95,000 clones, around 72% of them singletons. The specimen was PBMCs. Source of these receptors: a man aged 30 to 39 in good health and CMV-seronegative. Each CDR3 is given with its conserved first and last residue. The order of the fields is clone size, J gene, D gene, V gene, CDR3 DNA, CDR3 protein. The D gene is left open where the match is weak. A clone size is listed for some rows: how often the clone was seen (once, few, many), or a class if it is expanded.

clone size: few
J gene: TRBJ2-7
D gene: -
V gene: TRBV2
CDR3 DNA: TGTGCCAGCATTCAGGGGTCGGGCTCCTACGAGCAGTACTTC
CDR3 protein: CASIQGSGSYEQYF

clone size: -
J gene: TRBJ2-4
D gene: TRBD1
V gene: TRBV19
CDR3 DNA: TGTGCCAGTAGTCCCGGACAGGGGGGCAAAAACATTCAGTACTTC
CDR3 protein: CASSPGQGGKNIQYF

clone size: few
J gene: TRBJ2-7
D gene: TRBD1
V gene: TRBV7-2
CDR3 DNA: TGTGCCAGCAGCGTTAGGACAGGGCGCGAGCAGTACTTC
CDR3 protein: CASSVRTGREQYF

clone size: -
J gene: TRBJ2-1
D gene: -
V gene: TRBV9
CDR3 DNA: TGTGCCAGCAGCGTAAGCTTGACTCCCTACAATGAGCAGTTCTTC
CDR3 protein: CASSVSLTPYNEQFF

clone size: -
J gene: TRBJ2-2
D gene: -
V gene: TRBV18
CDR3 DNA: TGTGCCAGCTCACCACCTAGCACTACTCTTTTCACCGGGGAGCTGTTTTTT
CDR3 protein: CASSPPSTTLFTGELFF

clone size: -
J gene: TRBJ2-3
D gene: -
V gene: TRBV9
CDR3 DNA: TGTGCCAGCAGCGTAGGGTCCAGAGGATCCCTCACAGATACGCAGTATTTT
CDR3 protein: CASSVGSRGSLTDTQYF

clone size: -
J gene: TRBJ2-4
D gene: TRBD1
V gene: TRBV9
CDR3 DNA: TGTGCCAGCAGCGGCCGGACAGGAGCCAAAAACATTCAGTACTTC
CDR3 protein: CASSGRTGAKNIQYF

clone size: -
J gene: TRBJ1-5
D gene: -
V gene: TRBV7-9
CDR3 DNA: TGTGCCAGCAGCCAGACAGATAGCAATCAGCCCCAGCATTTT
CDR3 protein: CASSQTDSNQPQHF

clone size: few
J gene: TRBJ1-2
D gene: -
V gene: TRBV5-1
CDR3 DNA: TGCGCCAGCAGCCTCCTCGGGGGAGAGGGCTACACCTTC
CDR3 protein: CASSLLGGEGYTF

clone size: -
J gene: TRBJ2-5
D gene: TRBD2
V gene: TRBV2
CDR3 DNA: TGTGCCAGCAGTGACGGTTCGGGGGGAGAGACCCAGTACTTC
CDR3 protein: CASSDGSGGETQYF

clone size: -
J gene: TRBJ2-7
D gene: TRBD2
V gene: TRBV13
CDR3 DNA: TGTGCCAGCAGCTTAGGCGGGGAGGGTCCCTACGAGCAGTACTTC
CDR3 protein: CASSLGGEGPYEQYF